This TCR beta chain was captured by sequencing in a study of early T cells in non-severe SARS-CoV-2 infection. CDR1 is MNHEY, CDR2 SVGEGT, per germline. The CDR3 spans 15 amino acids, including both terminal residues. TCRdb re-called the 5' RACE reads through MiXCR, storing one row per CDR3 protein. The sample contains about 83,000 distinct CDR3 sequences, about 12% of which appear only once. This clonotype turned up a few times. Because the CDR3's place on the DNA is in doubt, the DNA is left out and the CDR3 is given as listed by TCRdb. The TCR was taken from an adult who was a healthcare worker with PCR-confirmed SARS-CoV-2 infection or an uninfected control (not recorded which). The sequencing input was whole blood. The J gene is TRBJ1-1, the V gene TRBV6-2 or TRBV6-3; TRBD1 is the table's D call, not checked against the DNA. CDR3 loop: CASAPSGRGDTEAFF.